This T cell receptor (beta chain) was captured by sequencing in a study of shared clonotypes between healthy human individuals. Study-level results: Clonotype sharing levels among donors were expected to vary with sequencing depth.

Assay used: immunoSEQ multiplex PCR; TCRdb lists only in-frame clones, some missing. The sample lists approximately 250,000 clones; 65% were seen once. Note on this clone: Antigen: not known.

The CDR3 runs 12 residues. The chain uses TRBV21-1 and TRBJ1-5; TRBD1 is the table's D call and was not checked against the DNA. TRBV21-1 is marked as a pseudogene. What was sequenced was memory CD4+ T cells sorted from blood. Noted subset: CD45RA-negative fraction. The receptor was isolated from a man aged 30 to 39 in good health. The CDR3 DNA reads TGTGCCAGTAGGGGTGGCAATCAGCCCCAGCATTTT. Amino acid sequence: CASRGGNQPQHF.